Listed below are T cell receptor beta chains from one sample, sequenced in a study of shared clonotypes between healthy human individuals. Libraries were prepared by immunoSEQ multiplex PCR; TCRdb keeps only in-frame clonotypes and omits some of them. Of millions of clones in the sample, about 95% were seen once. Sequencing was done on a sample of naive CD8+ T cells sorted from blood. Source of these receptors: a man between 18 and 29 years old in good health. The CDR3 runs from the conserved cysteine through the conserved F or W. A D gene is named only where the DNA matches it firmly. Clone size is not always given. Where it is, it says once, few, many or a class for expanded clones.

v_call	j_call	clone_size	d_call	cdr3_aa	cdr3_nt
TRBV6-1	TRBJ2-5	once	-	CASSVSQGNQETQYF	TGTGCCAGCAGTGTATCGCAGGGGAACCAAGAGACCCAGTACTTC
TRBV6-5	TRBJ2-7	-	-	CASSYDAGSYEQYF	TGTGCCAGCAGTTACGATGCAGGGTCCTACGAGCAGTACTTC
TRBV7-8	TRBJ2-3	-	-	CASSYPNEEDTQYF	TGTGCCAGCAGCTACCCGAATGAGGAAGATACGCAGTATTTT
TRBV12-5	TRBJ2-6	-	-	CASGLVRGLGSGDPQPGANVLTF	TGTGCTAGTGGTTTGGTAAGGGGACTCGGTAGCGGAGACCCCCAGCCTGGGGCCAACGTCCTGACTTTC
TRBV7-2	TRBJ2-5	-	-	CASSWDTQETQYF	TGTGCCAGCAGCTGGGACACACAAGAGACCCAGTACTTC
TRBV27	TRBJ2-2	-	TRBD2	CASSSSGAGELFF	TGTGCCAGCAGCTCTAGCGGGGCCGGGGAGCTGTTTTTT
TRBV19	TRBJ1-5	-	-	CASSFHYNNQPQHF	TGTGCCAGTAGCTTCCATTATAACAATCAGCCCCAGCATTTT
TRBV6-5	TRBJ1-5	-	-	CASSYARGDNQPQHF	TGTGCCAGCAGTTACGCCAGGGGAGACAATCAGCCCCAGCATTTT
TRBV4-3	TRBJ1-1	-	-	CASSQDFRTLNEAFF	TGCGCCAGCAGCCAAGATTTTAGGACACTGAATGAAGCTTTCTTT
TRBV5-1	TRBJ2-7	once	-	CASSLAGESYEQYF	TGCGCCAGCAGCTTGGCAGGGGAGTCCTACGAGCAGTACTTC
TRBV11-2	TRBJ2-7	-	TRBD1	CASSSGPGGAPYEQYF	TGTGCCAGCAGTTCGGGACCAGGGGGTGCCCCCTACGAGCAGTACTTC
TRBV28	TRBJ2-3	-	-	CASSTQRTSLSSTDTQYF	TGTGCCAGCAGTACCCAACGAACTAGCTTATCAAGCACAGATACGCAGTATTTT
TRBV11-2	TRBJ2-1	-	-	CASSLDAAKPVNEQFF	TGTGCCAGCAGCTTAGATGCTGCTAAGCCAGTGAATGAGCAGTTCTTC
TRBV7-9	TRBJ2-7	-	TRBD2	CASSPTTSLAGGYEQYF	TGTGCCAGCAGCCCGACGACCTCCCTAGCGGGAGGCTACGAGCAGTACTTC
TRBV4-3	TRBJ1-2	-	-	CASSQWGRNGDYGYTF	TGCGCCAGCAGCCAGTGGGGCAGGAACGGGGACTATGGCTACACCTTC
TRBV7-6	TRBJ2-5	-	TRBD1	CASSKGTGKQETQYF	TGTGCCAGCAGCAAAGGGACAGGGAAACAAGAGACCCAGTACTTC
TRBV29-1	TRBJ2-3	-	-	CSGRGGSTDTQYF	TGCAGCGGAAGAGGAGGGAGTACAGATACGCAGTATTTT
TRBV5-1	TRBJ1-5	-	-	CASSLGMMGDQPQHF	TGCGCCAGCAGCTTGGGAATGATGGGAGATCAGCCCCAGCATTTT
TRBV2	TRBJ1-2	-	TRBD1	CASSPGTGLDYGYTF	TGTGCCAGCAGTCCCGGGACAGGGCTGGACTATGGCTACACCTTC
TRBV27	TRBJ1-5	-	TRBD1	CASSQGTGLGNQPQHF	TGTGCCAGCAGTCAGGGGACAGGGCTTGGAAATCAGCCCCAGCATTTT
TRBV4-1	TRBJ2-7	once	-	CASSQVVQSYEQYF	TGCGCCAGCAGCCAAGTAGTACAGTCCTACGAGCAGTACTTC
TRBV7-2	TRBJ2-7	-	-	CASSLAANYEQYF	TGTGCCAGCAGCTTAGCTGCCAACTACGAGCAGTACTTC
TRBV11-2	TRBJ2-2	-	TRBD1	CASSLGFRGLTGELFF	TGTGCCAGCAGCTTAGGCTTCAGGGGGCTCACCGGGGAGCTGTTTTTT
TRBV18	TRBJ2-1	-	TRBD2	CASSPGLAGGDEQFF	TGTGCCAGCTCACCAGGGCTAGCGGGAGGAGATGAGCAGTTCTTC
TRBV4-1	TRBJ1-1	-	TRBD1	CASSQERDRDTEAFF	TGCGCCAGCAGCCAAGAAAGGGACAGGGACACTGAAGCTTTCTTT
TRBV7-9	TRBJ2-7	-	TRBD1	CASRGMESGGFYEQYF	TGTGCCAGCAGGGGCATGGAGTCAGGGGGTTTCTACGAGCAGTACTTC
TRBV2	TRBJ2-7	-	-	CASSVDREGRSYEQYF	TGTGCCAGCAGTGTAGACAGGGAGGGAAGGAGCTACGAGCAGTACTTC
TRBV4-1	TRBJ2-7	-	TRBD1	CASSDRGFHEQYF	TGCGCCAGCAGCGACAGGGGGTTCCACGAGCAGTACTTC
TRBV5-4	TRBJ2-5	-	-	CASGTGTQTQYF	TGTGCCAGCGGAACAGGGACGCAGACCCAGTACTTC
TRBV9	TRBJ2-2	-	-	CASSVVGTGELFF	TGTGCCAGCAGCGTAGTGGGGACCGGGGAGCTGTTTTTT
TRBV4-1	TRBJ2-7	-	TRBD1	CASSEGQGTYEQYF	TGCGCCAGCAGTGAAGGACAGGGAACCTACGAGCAGTACTTC
TRBV7-9	TRBJ2-7	-	TRBD1	CASSLGDRGLTYEQYF	TGTGCCAGCAGCTTAGGGGACAGGGGCCTGACCTACGAGCAGTACTTC
TRBV27	TRBJ2-4	-	-	CASSPGPPAIQYF	TGTGCCAGCAGTCCCGGGCCCCCCGCCATTCAGTACTTC
TRBV27	TRBJ2-7	-	-	CASSLTGPSYEQYF	TGTGCCAGCAGTCTCACCGGGCCATCCTACGAGCAGTACTTC
TRBV6-5	TRBJ2-2	-	-	CASSYPESGELFF	TGTGCCAGCAGTTACCCTGAATCCGGGGAGCTGTTTTTT
TRBV5-6	TRBJ2-7	-	TRBD1	CASSMTGAVYEQYF	TGTGCCAGCAGTATGACAGGGGCCGTCTACGAGCAGTACTTC
TRBV11-2	TRBJ2-7	-	-	CASSLGRYEQYF	TGTGCCAGCAGCTTAGGCAGATACGAGCAGTACTTC
TRBV7-9	TRBJ2-7	-	TRBD1	CASSPRDRADEQYF	TGTGCCAGCAGCCCCCGGGACAGGGCCGACGAGCAGTACTTC
TRBV27	TRBJ2-7	-	TRBD2	CASGLAGGLYEQYF	TGTGCCAGCGGACTAGCGGGGGGGTTGTACGAGCAGTACTTC
TRBV27	TRBJ2-5	once	-	CASSLSGPYETQYF	TGTGCCAGCAGTTTATCGGGACCATATGAGACCCAGTACTTC
TRBV19	TRBJ2-7	-	-	CASSPGKSYEQYF	TGTGCCAGTAGTCCGGGAAAGTCCTACGAGCAGTACTTC
TRBV13	TRBJ1-1	-	-	CASSPQNTEAFF	TGTGCCAGCAGCCCTCAGAACACTGAAGCTTTCTTT
TRBV5-1	TRBJ1-2	-	TRBD1	CASSLAFGTGGAEGYTF	TGCGCCAGCAGCTTGGCTTTCGGGACAGGGGGCGCGGAGGGCTACACCTTC
TRBV6-5	TRBJ2-2	-	TRBD2	CASTETGGGTGELFF	TGTGCCAGCACCGAGACGGGGGGAGGCACCGGGGAGCTGTTTTTT
TRBV4-3	TRBJ2-3	-	TRBD1	CASSQDWGTGGKTDTQYF	TGCGCCAGCAGCCAAGATTGGGGGACAGGGGGAAAAACAGATACGCAGTATTTT
TRBV10-2	TRBJ2-1	-	TRBD2	CASSDSRTSHEQFF	TGCGCCAGCAGTGACAGCCGGACTAGTCATGAGCAGTTCTTC
TRBV6-5	TRBJ2-5	-	TRBD2	CASSYSGTSDGETQYF	TGTGCCAGCAGTTACTCAGGGACTAGCGATGGAGAGACCCAGTACTTC
TRBV10-3	TRBJ1-6	few	TRBD1	CAISEPIQGSPLHF	TGTGCCATCAGTGAGCCGATACAGGGGTCACCCCTCCACTTT
TRBV4-1	TRBJ1-1	-	-	CASSHSWRGDPEAFF	TGCGCCAGCAGCCATAGCTGGCGGGGTGACCCTGAAGCTTTCTTT
TRBV9	TRBJ2-3	-	-	CASSVNRDNGGTDTQYF	TGTGCCAGCAGCGTAAACCGGGACAACGGAGGCACAGATACGCAGTATTTT